The 15 T cell receptor beta chains given below trace back to one sample, sequenced in a study of T cell changes during pregnancy in multiple sclerosis. Repertoires were generated with immunoSEQ multiplex PCR, while TCRdb's copy carries only in-frame clones and drops some. The repertoire holds under 60,000 clones, with roughly nine tenths as singletons. This material consisted of CD8+ T cells from peripheral blood mononuclear cells, taken after pregnancy. The receptor source for this set is a female donor with multiple sclerosis, enrolled in a pregnancy study.

The J gene is TRBJ2-2, the V gene TRBV27, with 9 bases that match TRBD1. The CDR3 loop spans 15 amino acids. V shed 3 bases, J shed 7 bases, and the junction held 6 bases outside the gene matches. Germline values: CDR1 MNHEY, CDR2 SMNVEV (reference sequence). CDR3 nucleotide sequence: TGTGCCAGCAGTTTCACCGGGACAGGGATCGGGGAGCTGTTTTTT. It translates to CASSFTGTGIGELFF.

The chain combines TRBV13 with TRBJ1-2; maybe TRBD1 (6 bases). There are 14 residues in the CDR3. Trimming removed 5 bases at V and 4 bases at J, with 14 bases between. CDR1 is PRHDT, CDR2 FYEKMQ, per germline (reference sequence). This CDR3 reads CASSPGQGGYGYTF. The CDR3 DNA is TGTGCCAGCAGCCCGGGACAAGGGGGCTATGGCTACACCTTC.

This clone was counted only a few times. The rearrangement links TRBV19 to TRBJ1-1; possibly TRBD1 for D (5 bases). CDR1 is LNHDA, CDR2 SQIVND, per germline (reference sequence). CDR3 size: 13 residues. The ends were cut back, 10 bases at V and 1 base at J, with 13 bases in the middle. CDR3 coding DNA: TGTGCCACCAGGATGGGGCAGAACACTGAAGCTTTCTTT. Protein product: CATRMGQNTEAFF.

J is TRBJ2-3 and V is TRBV6-5; unclear D gene. This CDR3 has 12 residues. Germline assignment: CDR1 MNHEY and CDR2 SVGAGI. With 4 bases removed from V and 6 bases from J, the gap between germline ends came to 8 bases. CDR3 region: CASSFNGDTQYF. CDR3 nucleotides: TGTGCCAGCAGTTTTAACGGGGATACGCAGTATTTT.

The V gene is TRBV7-9, the J gene TRBJ1-2; 8 positions match TRBD1. Germline V gene data show CDR1 as SEHNR and CDR2 as FQNEAQ (reference sequence). The CDR3 runs to 14 residues. J lost 4 bases, V lost 7 bases, and 8 bases had no gene match. This chain's CDR3 is CASTLTGVGYGYTF. Here the CDR3 DNA reads TGTGCCAGCACTTTGACAGGGGTCGGCTATGGCTACACCTTC.

This rearrangement joins TRBV30 to TRBJ2-3; 7 nucleotides align to TRBD1. V gave up 1 base and J gave up 5 bases; unmatched junction bases: 12. This CDR3 contains 16 residues. Per germline, CDR1 GTSNPN and CDR2 SVGIG (reference sequence). The CDR3 coding sequence is TGTGCCTGGAGTGAAGACCCTCCGACAGGGAAAGATACGCAGTATTTT. Translated, it gives CAWSEDPPTGKDTQYF. Filled out from reference TRBV30 and TRBJ2-3, the complete variable domain reads SQTIHQWPATLVQPVGSPLSLECTVEGTSNPNLYWYRQAAGRGLQLLFYSVGIGQISSEVPQNLSASRPQDRQFILSSKKLLLSDSGFYLCAWSEDPPTGKDTQYFGPGTRLTVL.

The J gene is TRBJ2-7, the V gene TRBV6-5, with D perhaps matching TRBD1 (6 bases). V lost 7 bases and J 4 bases, leaving 20 bases between the germline ends. The CDR3 has 15 residues. The germline V gene has CDR1 MNHEY and CDR2 SVGAGI. CDR3 nucleotides: TGTGCCAGCACATCCCTAACCCGAAGGGGGTACGAGCAGTACTTC. It translates to CASTSLTRRGYEQYF.

The V call is TRBV6-6, the J call TRBJ1-6; perhaps TRBD1 as D (6 bases). CDR1 and CDR2 from the germline V gene are MNHNY and SVGAGI (reference sequence). V gave up 6 bases and J gave up 7 bases, with 13 bases separating them. The CDR3 runs 14 residues. The DNA for the CDR3 is TGTGCCAGCAGCCCCGAGGGGGTCAATTCACCCCTCCACTTT. It translates to CASSPEGVNSPLHF.

The chain is built from TRBV27 and TRBJ2-1, with 13 positions matching TRBD2. The junction had 7 bases not matched to a gene; V was cut back by 7 bases and J by 10 bases. This CDR3 contains 14 residues. Per germline, CDR1 MNHEY and CDR2 SMNVEV (reference sequence). Here the CDR3 DNA reads TGTGCCAGCACCACTAGCGGGGGGGCGAAGGAGCAGTTCTTC. As protein: CASTTSGGAKEQFF.

The V gene is TRBV15, the J gene TRBJ2-7, with D maybe TRBD2 (5 bases). CDR1 is LNHNV and CDR2 is YYDKDF in the germline V gene (reference sequence). The V end lost 6 bases, the J end lost 1 base, and 10 bases lay between the germline ends. CDR3 length: 13 amino acids. CDR3 amino acids: CATRDGGSYEQYF. The DNA of the CDR3 is TGTGCCACCAGAGACGGAGGATCCTACGAGCAGTACTTC.

J is TRBJ1-4 and V is TRBV6-1; TRBD1 might be the D (6 bases). Deletions cut 0 bases from V and 8 bases from J, with 13 bases between. The CDR3 is 15 amino acids. Germline-derived CDR1 and CDR2 are MNHNS and SASEGT. The chain's CDR3 is CASSEARGPREKLFF. Written as DNA, the CDR3 is TGTGCCAGCAGTGAAGCCAGGGGACCCAGGGAAAAACTGTTTTTT.

V and J are TRBV7-3 and TRBJ2-1; D gene uncertain. The V end lost 2 bases, the J end lost 7 bases, and 9 bases lay between the germline ends. Germline V lookup: CDR1 SGHTA, CDR2 FQGTGA. This CDR3 is 13 amino acids long. The CDR3: CASSLSTANEQFF. CDR3 nucleotide sequence: TGTGCCAGCAGCTTATCTACCGCGAATGAGCAGTTCTTC.

The V call is TRBV20-1, the J call TRBJ2-7, with TRBD2 as a possible D gene (5 bases). Trimming shortened V by 3 bases and J by 6 bases, and 9 bases separated the two germline ends. Germline lookup yields CDR1 DFQATT and CDR2 SNEGSKA (reference sequence). The CDR3 contains 11 residues. The CDR3 loop is CSARSRGEQYF. The CDR3 nucleotides are TGCAGTGCTAGGTCCCGGGGCGAGCAGTACTTC.

The chain couples TRBV7-9 to TRBJ1-2; 9 bases are a match to TRBD1. CDR3 length: 16 residues. Germline V gene lookup returns CDR1 SEHNR and CDR2 FQNEAQ (reference sequence). V dropped 3 bases and J dropped 1; count of bases not matched to a gene: 6. The DNA of the CDR3 is TGTGCCAGCAGCTTTGCCGGGGACAGGGATAACTATGGCTACACCTTC. Translating gives CASSFAGDRDNYGYTF. The full variable domain, completed using reference TRBV7-9 and TRBJ1-2, is DTGVSQNPRHKITKRGQNVTFRCDPISEHNRLYWYRQTLGQGPEFLTYFQNEAQLEKSRLLSDRFSAERPKGSFSTLEIQRTEQGDSAMYLCASSFAGDRDNYGYTFGSGTRLTVV.

The chain carries TRBV13 and TRBJ2-1; D possibly corresponds to TRBD1 (7 bases). This CDR3 spans 16 amino acids. The V end lost 5 bases, the J end lost 7 bases, and 21 bases lay between the germline ends. Germline CDR1 and CDR2: PRHDT and FYEKMQ (reference sequence). For the CDR3, the DNA is TGTGCCAGCAGCGGAGGGGTAGGGGGCCATTGGAATGAGCAGTTCTTC. Amino acids: CASSGGVGGHWNEQFF.